Detailed here is one TCR beta chain. As yet, its antigen is unknown. Time point defined: sample taken at primary tumor resection. Sequencing was performed on whole RNA extracted from tumor and nontumor lung tissue, or from frozen PBMC, and the material was left unsorted. This record belongs to a study of spatial heterogeneity in lung cancer. The presence of a unique molecular identifier marked each TCR cDNA molecule. MiXCR was run by TCRdb on the 5' RACE reads, yielding one entry per CDR3 protein. The sample has some 100,000 distinct CDR3 sequences, 12% seen once; the top ten hold 35% to 50%. Study findings and constraints: Whereas they appeared in blood less at follow-up, ubiquitous expanded tumor TCRs appeared there more at resection.

This TCR was recovered from a male donor with early-stage non-small cell lung cancer. Source: PBMCs, taken at surgery.

CDR3 region: CSVDPGGDQPQHF. The CDR3, as DNA: TGCAGCGTTGATCCGGGGGGCGATCAGCCCCAGCATTTT. The rearrangement uses TRBV29-1 and TRBJ1-5, with D maybe TRBD1 (6 bases). The V end was cut by 3 bases, the J end by 5 bases, with 11 bases between. CDR3 length: 13 amino acids. The germline gives CDR1 SQVTM, CDR2 ANQGSEA.